These T cell receptor beta chains were read from a single sample in a study of T-cell reconstitution after alpha-beta-depleted transplantation in children. MiXCR was run by TCRdb on the PCR reads, yielding one entry per CDR3 protein. The repertoire holds some 48,000 distinct CDR3 sequences, around 5.9% seen once, with over 30% in the top ten. The specimen comprised PBMCs, mostly from graft donor cells, sampled 60 days after TCRalphabeta/CD19-depleted stem cell transplant. The receptors shown here come from a female patient aged 2 to 10 who had a stem cell transplant for aplastic anemia, so the T cells may come from the graft donor. CDR3s include the opening cysteine and the closing phenylalanine or tryptophan. D genes are given only for firm matches. Where a row states a size, it is once, few, many or the class of an expanded clone; other rows omit it.

TGTGCCAGCAGTCCCCGGGCCTTCCCCGGGGAGCTGTTTTTT | CASSPRAFPGELFF | NA | TRBJ2-2 | many | TRBV6-5
TGTGCCAGCAGCCATACAGCGGGAGGAGGAGATACGCAGTATTTT | CASSHTAGGGDTQYF | TRBD2 | TRBJ2-3 | few | TRBV14
TGTGCCACCAGTGATTTGGAAAGCGGGGGAGCCGGGGAGCTGTTTTTT | CATSDLESGGAGELFF | TRBD2 | TRBJ2-2 | many | TRBV24-1
TGTGCCAGCACCCGCGGGAGTATCGACGAGCAGTACTTC | CASTRGSIDEQYF | TRBD2 | TRBJ2-7 | medium-sized | TRBV6-6
TGTGCCAGCAGCTTCAAGAACGGGGTCGACGGTGGCTACACCTTC | CASSFKNGVDGGYTF | NA | TRBJ1-2 | many | TRBV7-9
TGTGCCAGCAGACTTTTCGGACTAGCGGGAGGTGATGCGGACAATGAGCAGTTCTTC | CASRLFGLAGGDADNEQFF | TRBD2 | TRBJ2-1 | many | TRBV7-8
TGTGCCAGCAGTCAATCAGTGGGCAGGGACAATCTAAACAATGAGCAGTTCTTC | CASSQSVGRDNLNNEQFF | NA | TRBJ2-1 | NA | TRBV12-3/TRBV12-4
TGTGCCTGGAGTGTACCTAGGGGGTACCTTCGCTTC | CAWSVPRGYLRF | NA | TRBJ1-2 | many | TRBV30
TGCAGTGCTAGGGGGGGGCGGGAGGTGGACGAGCAGTACTTC | CSARGGREVDEQYF | TRBD2 | TRBJ2-7 | NA | TRBV20-1
TGTGCCAGCAGTTTGTCCGGACTAGCGGAGGGTTGGGAGCAGTACTTC | CASSLSGLAEGWEQYF | TRBD2 | TRBJ2-7 | few | TRBV28
TGTGCCTGGAAACGTCGGGACAGGGGATCAGATACGCAGTATTTT | CAWKRRDRGSDTQYF | TRBD1 | TRBJ2-3 | many | TRBV30
TGTGCCAGCAGCTTAGCCCCCGCGGGGGGGCCCTCGCGCACAGATACGCAGTATTTT | CASSLAPAGGPSRTDTQYF | TRBD2 | TRBJ2-3 | many | TRBV7-2
TGCGCCAGCAGCTTGGTAGCGGGAGGGCACAATGAGCAGTTCTTC | CASSLVAGGHNEQFF | TRBD2 | TRBJ2-1 | many | TRBV5-1
TGTGCCAGCAGCCCTCGTACAGGTCCCAATCAGCCCCAGCATTTT | CASSPRTGPNQPQHF | NA | TRBJ1-5 | many | TRBV12-3/TRBV12-4
TGTGCCAGCAGCTTACCCCAGAGGTCGAGCTCCTACGAGCAGTACTTC | CASSLPQRSSSYEQYF | NA | TRBJ2-7 | few | TRBV7-3
TGTGCCACCAGTGACCTGGGACAGGGCGGGAGAAAGGAGCAGTTCTTC | CATSDLGQGGRKEQFF | TRBD1 | TRBJ2-1 | many | TRBV24-1
TGCGCCAGCAGCTTGCCCGGGGCCCAAGAGACCCAGTACTTC | CASSLPGAQETQYF | NA | TRBJ2-5 | medium-sized | TRBV5-1
TGTGCCAGCAGCTTTCCCGGACTGAACACTGAAGCTTTCTTT | CASSFPGLNTEAFF | NA | TRBJ1-1 | many | TRBV11-2
TGTGCCAGCAGTTACCGCAGGGTATTACCTGGGGCCAACGTCCTGACTTTC | CASSYRRVLPGANVLTF | NA | TRBJ2-6 | many | TRBV6-6
TGTGCCAGCAGCTTAAGGTTTGTCTACCAAGAGACCCAGTACTTC | CASSLRFVYQETQYF | NA | TRBJ2-5 | many | TRBV7-9
TGTGCCAGCAGTCCTAAATTGAGCAATCACAATGAGCAGTTCTTC | CASSPKLSNHNEQFF | NA | TRBJ2-1 | NA | TRBV6-5
TGCAGCGTTAACAGGGCCGGAGCTTTCTTT | CSVNRAGAFF | NA | TRBJ1-1 | many | TRBV29-1
TGCGCCAGCAGTGAGAGGAGGGACACTGAAGCTTTCTTT | CASSERRDTEAFF | NA | TRBJ1-1 | many | TRBV10-2
TGCAGTGCTAGCGTGGCGGGGGACTTGCCAGATACGCAGTATTTT | CSASVAGDLPDTQYF | TRBD2 | TRBJ2-3 | NA | TRBV20-1
TGCGCCAGCAGCCAAGCTAGCGGGGGCACCACAGATACGCAGTATTTT | CASSQASGGTTDTQYF | TRBD2 | TRBJ2-3 | NA | TRBV5-1
TGTGCCAGCAGCTCTCACTACACAGGGACCTACGAGCAGTACTTC | CASSSHYTGTYEQYF | NA | TRBJ2-7 | many | TRBV7-2
TGTGCCAGCAGCTTCGGCCCAGGTCAAGAGACCCAGTACTTC | CASSFGPGQETQYF | NA | TRBJ2-5 | NA | TRBV13
TGTGCCAGCTCACCACCTGGTGGGTCCTACAATGAGCAGTTCTTC | CASSPPGGSYNEQFF | NA | TRBJ2-1 | many | TRBV18
TGCAGTGGACTGATCAGGGCCAAGTACGAGCAGTACTTC | CSGLIRAKYEQYF | NA | TRBJ2-7 | many | TRBV20-1